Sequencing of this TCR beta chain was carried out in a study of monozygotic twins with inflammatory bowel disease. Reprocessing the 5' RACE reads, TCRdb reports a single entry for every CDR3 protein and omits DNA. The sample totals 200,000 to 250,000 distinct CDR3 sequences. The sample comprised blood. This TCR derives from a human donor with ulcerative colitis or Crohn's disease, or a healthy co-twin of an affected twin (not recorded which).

Here the CDR3 reads CAWSVGPTNEQFF. V usage is TRBV30 and J usage is TRBJ2-1. Germline values: CDR1 GTSNPN, CDR2 SVGIG (reference sequence). The CDR3 covers 13 residues.